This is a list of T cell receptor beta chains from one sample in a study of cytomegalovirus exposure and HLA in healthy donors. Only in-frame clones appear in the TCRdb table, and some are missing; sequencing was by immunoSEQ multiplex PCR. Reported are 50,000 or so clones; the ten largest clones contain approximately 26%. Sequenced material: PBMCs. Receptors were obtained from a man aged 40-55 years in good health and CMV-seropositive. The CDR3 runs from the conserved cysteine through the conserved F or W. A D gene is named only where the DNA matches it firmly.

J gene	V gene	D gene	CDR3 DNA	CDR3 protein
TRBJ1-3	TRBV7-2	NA	TGTGCCAGCAGCTTAGGGGGGGAAGCTGGAAACACCATATATTTT	CASSLGGEAGNTIYF
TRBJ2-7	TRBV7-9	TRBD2	TGTGCCAGCAGCTACCTAGCGGGGACCTCCTACGAGCAGTACTTC	CASSYLAGTSYEQYF
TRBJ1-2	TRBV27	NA	TGTGCCAGCAGTCCCACCCCCGGACAGCGAAACTATGGCTACACCTTC	CASSPTPGQRNYGYTF
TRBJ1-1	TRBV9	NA	TGTGCCAGCAGCTCGGACAGTTGGGGGACTGAAGCTTTCTTT	CASSSDSWGTEAFF
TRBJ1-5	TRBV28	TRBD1	TGTGCCAGCAGTCCGGGACAGGGTTTATTGTGGAGCAATCAGCCCCAGCATTTT	CASSPGQGLLWSNQPQHF
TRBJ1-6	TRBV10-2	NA	TGCGCCAGCAGTGATCCTCCAGGGGCCTCCTATAATTCACCCCTCCACTTT	CASSDPPGASYNSPLHF
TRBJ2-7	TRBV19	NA	TGTGCCAGTAGTATAGGAGGCAGCGTCTACGAGCAGTACTTC	CASSIGGSVYEQYF
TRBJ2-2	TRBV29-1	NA	TGCAGCGTCGAGGGACTTAACACCGGGGAGCTGTTTTTT	CSVEGLNTGELFF
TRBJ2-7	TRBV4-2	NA	TGTGCCAGCAGCCAAGAGGGACATCACGACGAGCAGTACTTC	CASSQEGHHDEQYF
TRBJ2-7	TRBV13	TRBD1	TGTGCCAGCAGCGCCCGGGACAGGGGTTACGAGCAGTACTTC	CASSARDRGYEQYF
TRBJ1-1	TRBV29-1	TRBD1	TGCAGCGTTGAGGGGGTGACAGGGGCCCTGAACACTGAAGCTTTCTTT	CSVEGVTGALNTEAFF
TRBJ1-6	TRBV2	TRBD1	TGTGCCAGCAGTGTTTTAGGGCAGGGGGTGAATAATTCACCCCTCCACTTT	CASSVLGQGVNNSPLHF
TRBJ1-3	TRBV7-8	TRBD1	TGTGCCAGCAGCACCGACAGGGGAGGTCGAAACACCATATATTTT	CASSTDRGGRNTIYF
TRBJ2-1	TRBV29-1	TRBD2	TGCAGCGTTGAACGGAGGGCGGGAGGGAATGAGCAGTTCTTC	CSVERRAGGNEQFF
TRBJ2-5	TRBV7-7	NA	TGTGCTAGCAGAGCGCCGGGACTCCTGGCGTACTTC	CASRAPGLLAYF
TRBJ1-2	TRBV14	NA	TGTGCCAGCAGCCAAGAATTCGGTTCTAACTATGGCTACACCTTC	CASSQEFGSNYGYTF
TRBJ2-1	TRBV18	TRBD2	TGTGCCAGCTCACCACTGATCGGACTAGCGGGGACGGACTCCTACAATGAGCAGTTCTTC	CASSPLIGLAGTDSYNEQFF
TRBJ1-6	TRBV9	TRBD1	TGTGCCAGCAGCCCGTGGACAGGATTTTTACGCTCCTATAATTCACCCCTCCACTTT	CASSPWTGFLRSYNSPLHF
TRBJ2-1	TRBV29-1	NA	TGCAGCGTTGCCTTCAATGAGCAGTTCTTC	CSVAFNEQFF
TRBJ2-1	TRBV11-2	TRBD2	TGTGCCAGCAGCTCTGGGACTAGCGGGGAATACAATGAGCAGTTCTTC	CASSSGTSGEYNEQFF
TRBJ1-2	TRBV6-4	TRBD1	TGTGCCAGCAGTGATGGGACAGGATACTATGGCTACACCTTC	CASSDGTGYYGYTF
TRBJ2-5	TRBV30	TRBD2	TGTGCCTGGAGTCCCACTAGCGGGGGAGAGACCCAGTACTTC	CAWSPTSGGETQYF
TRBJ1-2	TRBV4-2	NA	TGTGCCAGCAGCCAAGGGGCAGAGTATGGCTACACCTTC	CASSQGAEYGYTF
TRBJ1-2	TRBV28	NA	TGTGCCAGCAGTTTTAGGGCCAGGAGGTATGGCTACACCTTC	CASSFRARRYGYTF
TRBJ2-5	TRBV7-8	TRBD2	TGTGCCAGCAGCTCGGGACTAGCGGGGTTCTATCTTAAAGAGACCCAGTACTTC	CASSSGLAGFYLKETQYF
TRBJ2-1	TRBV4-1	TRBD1	TGCGCCAGCAGCCAAGGGGGACAGGGGGCAGTTGAGCAGTTCTTC	CASSQGGQGAVEQFF
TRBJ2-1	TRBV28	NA	TGTGCCAGCAGATCCCAGGGGCAGGATGAGCAGTTCTTC	CASRSQGQDEQFF
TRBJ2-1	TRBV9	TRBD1	TGTGCCAGCAGCGTCGGACAGGGTCTGGATGAGCAGTTCTTC	CASSVGQGLDEQFF
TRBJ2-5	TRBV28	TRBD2	TGTGCCAGCAGCCCCGGGAGGGCGGAGACCCAGTACTTC	CASSPGRAETQYF
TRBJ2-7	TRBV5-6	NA	TGTGCCAGCAGCAGAACGACAGGTGGGCGCTACGAGCAGTACTTC	CASSRTTGGRYEQYF
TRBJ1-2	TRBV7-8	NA	TGTGCCAGCAGCCCACTATCCATGGGGGGTCCCTTTGGGGGCTACACCTTC	CASSPLSMGGPFGGYTF
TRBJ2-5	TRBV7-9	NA	TGTGCCAGCAGCGGAGAGGACACTGGTGATCAGACCCAGTACTTC	CASSGEDTGDQTQYF
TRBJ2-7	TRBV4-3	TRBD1	TGCGCCAGCAGCCAGAGCTGGACAGGGGGGTACGAGCAGTACTTC	CASSQSWTGGYEQYF
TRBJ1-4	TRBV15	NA	TGTGCCACCAGCACTGGACAGACTAATGAAAAACTGTTTTTT	CATSTGQTNEKLFF
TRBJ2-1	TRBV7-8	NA	TGTGCCAGCAGCCCCGCACGGGTAAGCTCCTACAATGAGCAGTTCTTC	CASSPARVSSYNEQFF
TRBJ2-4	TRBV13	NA	TGTGCCAGCAGCTTTAACGAACGACAAGGCATTCAGTACTTC	CASSFNERQGIQYF
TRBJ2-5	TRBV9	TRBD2	TGTGCCAGCAGCGTAGCTACAAGGACTAGCGGGGGCCAAGAGACCCAGTACTTC	CASSVATRTSGGQETQYF
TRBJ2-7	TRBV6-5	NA	TGTGCCAGCAGTTACAGGGGGAACTCCTACGAGCAGTACTTC	CASSYRGNSYEQYF
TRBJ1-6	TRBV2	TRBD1	TGTGCCAGTTACATACAGGGGGCACCCCTCCACTTT	CASYIQGAPLHF
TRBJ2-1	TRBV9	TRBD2	TGTGCCAGCAGCGTAGCCACGAAGGGCGGGGGGCTCTTCGACTCCTACAATGAGCAGTTCTTC	CASSVATKGGGLFDSYNEQFF
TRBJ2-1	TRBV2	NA	TGTGCCAGCACCGCCCATTTAGTTCTGTCCTACAATGAGCAGTTCTTC	CASTAHLVLSYNEQFF
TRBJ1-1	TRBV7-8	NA	TGTGCCAGCAGCCTTCAGAAAGAAGCTTTCTTT	CASSLQKEAFF
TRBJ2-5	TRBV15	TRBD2	TGTGCCACCAGCAAGGGACTAGCGGGAGGGGAAGAGACCCAGTACTTC	CATSKGLAGGEETQYF
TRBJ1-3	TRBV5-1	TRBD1	TGCGCCAGCAGCCCAATTCCGGGACAGGGGTCTGGAAACACCATATATTTT	CASSPIPGQGSGNTIYF
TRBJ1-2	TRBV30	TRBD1	TGTGCCTGGAGGGGACAGGGTCACTATGGCTACACCTTC	CAWRGQGHYGYTF
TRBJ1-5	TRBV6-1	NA	TGTGCCAGCAGGCCATGGGGGGGAAACAATCAGCCCCAGCATTTT	CASRPWGGNNQPQHF
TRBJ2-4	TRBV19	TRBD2	TGTGCCAGTAACCTTGGACTAGCGAATTCCAAAAACATTCAGTACTTC	CASNLGLANSKNIQYF
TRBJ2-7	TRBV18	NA	TGTGCCAGCTCACCAGGGGGGTCCCACGAGCAGTACTTC	CASSPGGSHEQYF
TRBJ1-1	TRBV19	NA	TGTGCCAGTAGTTATGCGGGGGCGGGCACTGAAGCTTTCTTT	CASSYAGAGTEAFF
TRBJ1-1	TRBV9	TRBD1	TGTGCCAGCAGCACACAGGGGGCGGATACTGAAGCTTTCTTT	CASSTQGADTEAFF
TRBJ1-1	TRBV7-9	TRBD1	TGTGCCAGCAGCTTAGACAGGGGTACTGAAGCTTTCTTT	CASSLDRGTEAFF
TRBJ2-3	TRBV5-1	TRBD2	TGCGCCAGCAGCTTGGTACCTTCCGGGGGGGCCGCAGATACGCAGTATTTT	CASSLVPSGGAADTQYF
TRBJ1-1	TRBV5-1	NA	TGCGCCAGCAGCTTGGAAAGCATCACTGAAGCTTTCTTT	CASSLESITEAFF